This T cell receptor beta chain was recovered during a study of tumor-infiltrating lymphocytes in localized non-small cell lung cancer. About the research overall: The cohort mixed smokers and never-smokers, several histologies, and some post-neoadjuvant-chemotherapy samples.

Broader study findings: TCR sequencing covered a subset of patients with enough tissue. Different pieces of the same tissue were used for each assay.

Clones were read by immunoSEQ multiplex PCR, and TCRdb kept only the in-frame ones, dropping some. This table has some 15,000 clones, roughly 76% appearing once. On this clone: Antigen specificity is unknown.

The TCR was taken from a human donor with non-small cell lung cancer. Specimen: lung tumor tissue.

The CDR3: CASSLTGFDYGYTF. In DNA, the CDR3 is TGTGCCAGCAGCTTAACAGGGTTTGACTATGGCTACACCTTC. The chain links TRBV7-2 to TRBJ1-2, with a tentative D call TRBD1 (6 bases). CDR1 SGHTA and CDR2 FQGNSA come from the germline V gene. V lost 2 bases and J 3 bases, leaving 10 bases between the germline ends. This CDR3 is built from 14 residues.